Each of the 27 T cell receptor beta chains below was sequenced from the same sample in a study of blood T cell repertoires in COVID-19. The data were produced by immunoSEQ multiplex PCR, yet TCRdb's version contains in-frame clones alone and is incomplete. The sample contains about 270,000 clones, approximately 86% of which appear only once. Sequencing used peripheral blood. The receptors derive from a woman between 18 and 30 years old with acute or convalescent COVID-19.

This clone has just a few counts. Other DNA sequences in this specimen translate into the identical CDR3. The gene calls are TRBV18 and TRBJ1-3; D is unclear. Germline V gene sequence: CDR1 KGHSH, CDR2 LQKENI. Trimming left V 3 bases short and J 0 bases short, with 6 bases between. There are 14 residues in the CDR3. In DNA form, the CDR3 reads TGTGCCAGCTCACCGGAGAGCTCTGGAAACACCATATATTTT. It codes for CASSPESSGNTIYF.

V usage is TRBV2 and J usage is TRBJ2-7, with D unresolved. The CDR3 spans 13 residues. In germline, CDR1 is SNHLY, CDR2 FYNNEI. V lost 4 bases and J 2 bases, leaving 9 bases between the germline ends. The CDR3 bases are TGTGCCAGCAGTGTTGTGTCCGCCTACGAGCAGTACTTC. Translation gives CASSVVSAYEQYF.

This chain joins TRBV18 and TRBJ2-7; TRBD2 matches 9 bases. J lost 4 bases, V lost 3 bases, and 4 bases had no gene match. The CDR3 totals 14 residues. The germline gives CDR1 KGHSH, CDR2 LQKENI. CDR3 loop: CASSPSGSLYEQYF. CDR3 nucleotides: TGTGCCAGCTCACCTAGCGGGAGTTTATACGAGCAGTACTTC.

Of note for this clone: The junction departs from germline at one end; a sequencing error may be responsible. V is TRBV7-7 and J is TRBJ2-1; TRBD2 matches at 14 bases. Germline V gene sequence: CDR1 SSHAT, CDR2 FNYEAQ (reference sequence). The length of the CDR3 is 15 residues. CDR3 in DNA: TGTGCTAGCAGCGCGACTAGCGGGAGGGGTAATGAGCAGTTCTTC. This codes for CASSATSGRGNEQFF.

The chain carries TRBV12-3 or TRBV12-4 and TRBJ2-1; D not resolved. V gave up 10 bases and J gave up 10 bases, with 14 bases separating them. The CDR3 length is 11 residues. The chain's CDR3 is CATLYGGEQFF. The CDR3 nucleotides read TGTGCCACCCTGTATGGTGGCGAGCAGTTCTTC.

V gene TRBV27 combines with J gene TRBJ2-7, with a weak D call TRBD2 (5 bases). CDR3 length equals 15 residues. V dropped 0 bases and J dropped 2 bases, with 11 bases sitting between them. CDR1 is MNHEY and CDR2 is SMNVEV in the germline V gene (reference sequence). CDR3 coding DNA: TGTGCCAGCAGTTTATCGAGCGGAGGTCCCTACGAGCAGTACTTC. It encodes CASSLSSGGPYEQYF.

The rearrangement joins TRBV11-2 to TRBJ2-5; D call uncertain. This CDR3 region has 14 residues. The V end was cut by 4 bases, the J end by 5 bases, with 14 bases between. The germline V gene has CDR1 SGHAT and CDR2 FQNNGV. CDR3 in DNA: TGTGCCAGCAGCTCTACGGCCTTGGAGGAGACCCAGTACTTC. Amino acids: CASSSTALEETQYF.

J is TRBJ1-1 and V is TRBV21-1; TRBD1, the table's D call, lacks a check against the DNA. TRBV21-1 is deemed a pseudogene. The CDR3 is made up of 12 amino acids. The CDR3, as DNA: TGTGCCACTCCTACAGTGAACACTGAAGCTTTCTTT. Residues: CATPTVNTEAFF.

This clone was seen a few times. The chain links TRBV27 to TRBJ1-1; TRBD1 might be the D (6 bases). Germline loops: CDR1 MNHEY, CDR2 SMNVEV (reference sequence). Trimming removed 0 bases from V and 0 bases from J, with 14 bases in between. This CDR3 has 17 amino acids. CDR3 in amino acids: CASSLSLTRGLNTEAFF. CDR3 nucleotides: TGTGCCAGCAGTTTATCATTAACCAGGGGCTTGAACACTGAAGCTTTCTTT.

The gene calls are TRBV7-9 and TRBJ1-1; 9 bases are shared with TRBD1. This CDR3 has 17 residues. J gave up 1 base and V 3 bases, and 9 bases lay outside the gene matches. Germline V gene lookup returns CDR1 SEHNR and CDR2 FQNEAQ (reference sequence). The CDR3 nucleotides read TGTGCCAGCAGCTTTTCTCTGACAGGGGGTAGGAACACTGAAGCTTTCTTT. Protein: CASSFSLTGGRNTEAFF.

The CDR3 spells CASSQLGIEQYF. CDR3 in DNA: TGTGCCAGCAGCCAACTCGGTATCGAGCAGTACTTC. The V call is TRBV7-9, the J call TRBJ2-7; D is ambiguous. Germline CDR1 reads SEHNR; CDR2 reads FQNEAQ (reference sequence). This CDR3 has 12 residues. V lost 5 bases, J lost 6 bases, and 11 bases lay in between.

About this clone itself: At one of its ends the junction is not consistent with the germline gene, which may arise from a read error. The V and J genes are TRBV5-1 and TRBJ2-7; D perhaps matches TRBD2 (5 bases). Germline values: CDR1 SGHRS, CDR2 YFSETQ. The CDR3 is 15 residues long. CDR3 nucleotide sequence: TGCGCCAGCAGCCTGGATTTCGGGGTAGTTGCGCCGGGCGACTTC. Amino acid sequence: CASSLDFGVVAPGDF.

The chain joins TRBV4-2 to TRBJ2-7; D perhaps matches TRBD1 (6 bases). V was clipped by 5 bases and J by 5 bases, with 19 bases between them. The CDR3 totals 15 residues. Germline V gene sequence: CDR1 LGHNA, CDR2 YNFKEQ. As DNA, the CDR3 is TGTGCCAGCAGCAAAGTGGGCAGGGGTACAGACGAGCAGTACTTC. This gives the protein CASSKVGRGTDEQYF.

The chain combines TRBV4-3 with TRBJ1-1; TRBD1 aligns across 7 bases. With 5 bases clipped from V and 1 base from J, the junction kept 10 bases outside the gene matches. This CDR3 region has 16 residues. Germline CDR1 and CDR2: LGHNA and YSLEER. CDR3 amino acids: CASSLGTDRPNTEAFF. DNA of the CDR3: TGCGCCAGCAGCTTAGGGACAGATAGACCGAACACTGAAGCTTTCTTT.

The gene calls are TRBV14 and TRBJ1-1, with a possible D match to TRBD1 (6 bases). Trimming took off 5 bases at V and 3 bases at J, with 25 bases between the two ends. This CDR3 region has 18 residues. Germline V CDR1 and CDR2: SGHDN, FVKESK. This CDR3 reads CASSTRGRGLILDTEAFF. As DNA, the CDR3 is TGTGCCAGCAGCACCCGGGGCAGGGGATTGATTCTGGACACTGAAGCTTTCTTT.

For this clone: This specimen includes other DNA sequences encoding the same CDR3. CDR3 DNA sequence: TGTGCCACCAGCGCCGGAGGTTCCTACGAGCAGTACTTC. Residues: CATSAGGSYEQYF. The chain uses TRBV24-1 and TRBJ2-7; perhaps TRBD2 as D (5 bases). The germline CDR1 and CDR2 sequences are KGHDR and SFDVKD. V was pared by 7 bases and J by 1 base, with 10 bases between. The CDR3 consists of 13 residues.

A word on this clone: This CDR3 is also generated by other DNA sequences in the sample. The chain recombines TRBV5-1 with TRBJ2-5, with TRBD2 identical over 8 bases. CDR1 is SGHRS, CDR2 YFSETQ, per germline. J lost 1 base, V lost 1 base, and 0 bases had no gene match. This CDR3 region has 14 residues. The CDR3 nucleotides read TGCGCCAGCAGCTTGCTAGCGGGCCAAGAGACCCAGTACTTC. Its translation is CASSLLAGQETQYF. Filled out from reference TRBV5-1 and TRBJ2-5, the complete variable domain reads KAGVTQTPRYLIKTRGQQVTLSCSPISGHRSVSWYQQTPGQGLQFLFEYFSETQRNKGNFPGRFSGRQFSNSRSEMNVSTLELGDSALYLCASSLLAGQETQYFGPGTRLLVL.

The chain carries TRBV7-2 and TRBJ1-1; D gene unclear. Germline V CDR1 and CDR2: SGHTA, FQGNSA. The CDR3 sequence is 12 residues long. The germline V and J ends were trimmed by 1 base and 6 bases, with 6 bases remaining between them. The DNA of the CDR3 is TGTGCCAGCAGCTTAGGGGGAGCTGAAGCTTTCTTT. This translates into CASSLGGAEAFF.

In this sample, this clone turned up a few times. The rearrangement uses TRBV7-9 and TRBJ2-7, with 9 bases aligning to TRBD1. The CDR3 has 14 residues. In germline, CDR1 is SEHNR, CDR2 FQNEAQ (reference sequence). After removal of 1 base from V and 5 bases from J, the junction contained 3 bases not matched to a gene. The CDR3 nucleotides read TGTGCCAGCAGCTTAGGGGACAGGGTCCACGAGCAGTACTTC. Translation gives CASSLGDRVHEQYF.

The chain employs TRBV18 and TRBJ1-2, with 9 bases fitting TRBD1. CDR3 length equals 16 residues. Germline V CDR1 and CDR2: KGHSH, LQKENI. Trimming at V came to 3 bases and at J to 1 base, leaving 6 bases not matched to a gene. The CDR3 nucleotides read TGTGCCAGCTCACCCTCCGGGACAGGGAATAACTATGGCTACACCTTC. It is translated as CASSPSGTGNNYGYTF.

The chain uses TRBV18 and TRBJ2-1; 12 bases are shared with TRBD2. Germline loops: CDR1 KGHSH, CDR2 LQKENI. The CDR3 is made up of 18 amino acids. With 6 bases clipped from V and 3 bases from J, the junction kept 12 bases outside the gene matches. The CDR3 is CASSPKTSGSENYNEQFF. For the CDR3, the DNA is TGTGCCAGCTCTCCCAAGACTAGCGGGAGTGAGAACTACAATGAGCAGTTCTTC.

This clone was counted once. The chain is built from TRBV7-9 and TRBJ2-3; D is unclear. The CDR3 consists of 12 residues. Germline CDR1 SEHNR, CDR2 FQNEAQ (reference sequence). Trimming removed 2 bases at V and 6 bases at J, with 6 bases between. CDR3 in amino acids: CASSLRVDTQYF. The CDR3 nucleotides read TGTGCCAGCAGCTTACGGGTGGATACGCAGTATTTT.

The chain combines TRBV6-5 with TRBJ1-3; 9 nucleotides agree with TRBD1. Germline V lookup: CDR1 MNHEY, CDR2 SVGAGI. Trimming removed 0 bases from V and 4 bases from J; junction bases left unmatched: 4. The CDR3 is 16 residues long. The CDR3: CASSYSIGTGGNTIYF. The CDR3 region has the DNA TGTGCCAGCAGTTACTCTATCGGGACAGGGGGAAACACCATATATTTT.

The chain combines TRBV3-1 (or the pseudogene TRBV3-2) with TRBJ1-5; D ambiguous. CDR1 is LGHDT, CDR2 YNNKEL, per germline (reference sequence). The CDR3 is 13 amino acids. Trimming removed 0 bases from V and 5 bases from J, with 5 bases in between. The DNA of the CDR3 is TGTGCCAGCAGCCAAGATAATGATCAGCCCCAGCATTTT. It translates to CASSQDNDQPQHF.

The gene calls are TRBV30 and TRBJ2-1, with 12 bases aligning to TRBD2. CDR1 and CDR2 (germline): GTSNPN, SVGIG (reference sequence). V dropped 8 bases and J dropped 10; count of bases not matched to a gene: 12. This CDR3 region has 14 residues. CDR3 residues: CASTGLAGSREQFF. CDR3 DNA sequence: TGTGCCAGCACAGGACTAGCGGGATCTCGGGAGCAGTTCTTC.

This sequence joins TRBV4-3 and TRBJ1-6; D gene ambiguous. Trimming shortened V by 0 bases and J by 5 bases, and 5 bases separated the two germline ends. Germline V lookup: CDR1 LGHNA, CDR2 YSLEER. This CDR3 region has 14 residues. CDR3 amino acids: CASSQDFHNSPLHF. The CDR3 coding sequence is TGCGCCAGCAGCCAAGACTTTCATAATTCACCCCTCCACTTT.

In DNA, the CDR3 is TGTGCCAGCAGTACCAGACAGGGGAGAGTGACTGAAGCTTTCTTT. It specifies CASSTRQGRVTEAFF. V usage is TRBV28 and J usage is TRBJ1-1; TRBD1 aligns across 8 bases. V was pared by 5 bases and J by 5 bases, with 10 bases of the junction left unmatched. Germline V gives CDR1 MDHEN, CDR2 SYDVKM. CDR3 length equals 15 residues.